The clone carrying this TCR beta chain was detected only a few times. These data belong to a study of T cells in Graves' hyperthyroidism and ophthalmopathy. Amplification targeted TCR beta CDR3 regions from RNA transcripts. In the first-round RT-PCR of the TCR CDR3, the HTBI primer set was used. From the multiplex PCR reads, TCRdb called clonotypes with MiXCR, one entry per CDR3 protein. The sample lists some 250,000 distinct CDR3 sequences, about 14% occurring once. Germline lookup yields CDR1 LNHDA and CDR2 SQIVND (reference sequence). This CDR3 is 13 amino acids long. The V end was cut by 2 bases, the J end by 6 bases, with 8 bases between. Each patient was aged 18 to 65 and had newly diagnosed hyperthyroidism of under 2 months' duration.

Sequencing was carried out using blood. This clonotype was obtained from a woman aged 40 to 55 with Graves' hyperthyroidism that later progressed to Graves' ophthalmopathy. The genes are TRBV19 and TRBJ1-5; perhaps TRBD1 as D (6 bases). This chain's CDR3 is CASSIQGSQPQHF. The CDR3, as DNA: TGTGCCAGTAGTATACAGGGGAGTCAGCCCCAGCATTTT. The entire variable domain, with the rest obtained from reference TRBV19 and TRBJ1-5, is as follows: DGGITQSPKYLFRKEGQNVTLSCEQNLNHDAMYWYRQDPGQGLRLIYYSQIVNDFQKGDIAEGYSVSREKKESFPLTVTSAQKNPTAFYLCASSIQGSQPQHFGDGTRLSIL.